This T cell receptor beta chain is from a study of T cells in Graves' hyperthyroidism and ophthalmopathy. Amplified TCR beta CDR3 regions came from RNA transcripts. During a first-round RT-PCR of the TCR CDR3, the HTBI primer set was used. TCRdb processed the multiplex PCR reads anew with MiXCR; each CDR3 protein has one entry. The data hold around 400,000 distinct CDR3 sequences, with approximately 13% observed a single time. At least ten counts were recorded for this clonotype. Sample: blood. This clonotype was sampled from a woman under 30 with Graves' hyperthyroidism.

Here the CDR3 DNA reads TGTGCCAGCAGCCGTCTAGGCTCCTACAATGAGCAGTTCTTC. Translated: CASSRLGSYNEQFF. This chain uses TRBV28 with TRBJ2-1, with unresolved D. The V and J ends lost 6 bases and 0 bases respectively, with 9 bases between them. This CDR3 is 14 amino acids long. Per germline, CDR1 MDHEN and CDR2 SYDVKM.